A selection of T cell receptor beta chains follows, all from one sample in a study of cytomegalovirus exposure and HLA in healthy donors. Some clones are missing from TCRdb's copy, which holds only in-frame ones; the method was immunoSEQ multiplex PCR. Counted here are approximately 160,000 clones, roughly four fifths occurring once; the ten biggest clones make up roughly 1.5%. Sequenced material: PBMCs. The receptors derive from a man aged 35 to 55 in good health and CMV-seronegative. CDR3s include the opening cysteine and the closing phenylalanine or tryptophan. D genes are given only for firm matches. Rows give clone size only sometimes, using once, few, many, or a class for an expanded clone.

v_call	clone_size	j_call	d_call	cdr3_nt	cdr3_aa
TRBV7-2	NA	TRBJ2-3	TRBD2	TGTGCCAGCAGCCGAGAGCGGCGGGAGGCGTACACAGATACGCAGTATTTT	CASSRERREAYTDTQYF
TRBV28	few	TRBJ1-1	NA	TGTGCCAGCAGTGCCCCCTTAACCCGGCGGACTGAAGCTTTCTTT	CASSAPLTRRTEAFF
TRBV27	NA	TRBJ1-4	TRBD1	TGTGCCAGCAGTGCCACCGAGCCGGGACAGGGAGGTGAAAAACTGTTTTTT	CASSATEPGQGGEKLFF
TRBV28	NA	TRBJ1-2	NA	TGTGCCAGCAGTTTAGGCACCCATGGCTACACCTTC	CASSLGTHGYTF
TRBV28	NA	TRBJ1-1	NA	TGTGCCAGCCACCAGTTGAACACTGAAGCTTTCTTT	CASHQLNTEAFF
TRBV5-6	NA	TRBJ1-4	NA	TGTGCCAGCAGCTTGGGTCCGGGACTGGCAACTAATGAAAAACTGTTTTTT	CASSLGPGLATNEKLFF
TRBV9	NA	TRBJ2-1	TRBD2	TGTGCCAGCAGCCCCATTACTAGCGGGAGTTCCTACAATGAGCAGTTCTTC	CASSPITSGSSYNEQFF
TRBV28	once	TRBJ2-5	TRBD2	TGTGCCAGCGACGCAGGCGGGAGGGAGACCCAGTACTTC	CASDAGGRETQYF
TRBV19	NA	TRBJ2-4	NA	TGTGCCAGTAGTATAGTCTACGGAGGGAGCAACATTCAGTACTTC	CASSIVYGGSNIQYF
TRBV10-3	NA	TRBJ1-4	NA	TGTGCCACGGGGGGCGGTGCAACTAATGAAAAACTGTTTTTT	CATGGGATNEKLFF
TRBV25-1	NA	TRBJ2-1	NA	TGTGCCAGCAGTGACGCGGGCCAGGTAGATGAGCAGTTCTTC	CASSDAGQVDEQFF
TRBV19	NA	TRBJ2-7	TRBD1	TGTGCCAGTAGTATCGGGACAGGACCCTACGAGCAGTACTTC	CASSIGTGPYEQYF
TRBV30	NA	TRBJ2-3	NA	TGTGCCTGGAGCCTACCAGGGGCAGATACGCAGTATTTT	CAWSLPGADTQYF
TRBV6-5	NA	TRBJ1-2	TRBD1	TGTGCCAGCAGCTCCGGGACAGGATCCGGGTACACCTTC	CASSSGTGSGYTF
TRBV18	NA	TRBJ1-5	NA	TGTGCCAGCTCACCAAATGAAGCTAACAATCAGCCCCAGCATTTT	CASSPNEANNQPQHF
TRBV6-1	NA	TRBJ1-2	NA	TGTGCCAGCAGTGAGCTACAGAACTATGGCTACACCTTC	CASSELQNYGYTF
TRBV28	NA	TRBJ1-3	NA	TGTGCCAGTTGGGCCTCCTCTGGAAACACCATATATTTT	CASWASSGNTIYF
TRBV5-1	few	TRBJ2-7	NA	TGCGCCAGCAGCTTGGGGTCGAGGGGGAGGGTCTACGAGCAGTACTTC	CASSLGSRGRVYEQYF
TRBV29-1	NA	TRBJ2-4	NA	TGCAGCGTTGAGGGAAGAGGGGCCAAAAACATTCAGTACTTC	CSVEGRGAKNIQYF
TRBV9	NA	TRBJ2-7	NA	TGTGCCAGCAGCCCGCACCAGAAAAGCTCCTACGAGCAGTACTTC	CASSPHQKSSYEQYF
TRBV6-5	NA	TRBJ2-1	NA	TGTGCCAGCAGTTTAGACTCACTGTACAATGAGCAGTTCTTC	CASSLDSLYNEQFF
TRBV6-5	NA	TRBJ1-1	TRBD1	TGTGCCAGCACCACGGGACAGTTGAACACTGAAGCTTTCTTT	CASTTGQLNTEAFF